The 3 T cell receptor beta chains below were found in one sample sequenced in a study of cytomegalovirus exposure and HLA in healthy donors. The PCR contained 60 Vbeta and 13 Jbeta primers. Profiled with immunoSEQ multiplex PCR; TCRdb holds only in-frame clones, not every one. This table has more than 95,000 clones, 70% to 75% appearing once. The sequencing sample was made of PBMCs. The receptor source for this set is a man aged 35 to 55 in good health and CMV-seronegative.

This chain connects TRBV5-1 to TRBJ2-1; D gene ambiguous. The CDR3 is 16 residues long. Germline loops: CDR1 SGHRS, CDR2 YFSETQ. V was shortened by 4 bases and J by 4 bases, with 18 bases between the two germline ends. This chain's CDR3 is CASSSSQDGGYNEQFF. The CDR3 nucleotides are TGCGCCAGCAGCAGTAGCCAAGATGGTGGTTACAATGAGCAGTTCTTC.

The CDR3 loop reads CASSQGRGWYEQYF. The CDR3 coding sequence is TGTGCCAGCAGCCAAGGGCGGGGCTGGTACGAGCAGTACTTC. V usage is TRBV7-2 and J usage is TRBJ2-7; D may be TRBD2 (6 bases). V dropped 5 bases and J dropped 4 bases, with 15 bases sitting between them. Germline-derived CDR1 and CDR2 are SGHTA and FQGNSA. The CDR3 has 14 amino acids.

The chain carries TRBV11-1 and TRBJ1-1; 7 nucleotides agree with TRBD1. V trimming: 4 bases; J trimming: 4 bases; junction bases outside the gene matches: 9. CDR1 is SGHAT, CDR2 FQDESV, per germline (reference sequence). The CDR3 sequence is 15 residues long. The CDR3 reads CASSSRQGGGTEAFF. As DNA, the CDR3 is TGTGCCAGCAGCTCGAGACAGGGAGGCGGCACTGAAGCTTTCTTT.